One and the same sample provided the 10 T cell receptor beta chains below, sequenced in a study of early T cells in non-severe SARS-CoV-2 infection. One entry per CDR3 protein, called by TCRdb with MiXCR from the 5' RACE reads. Seen here are approximately 48,000 distinct CDR3 sequences, under 7.5% observed once, and the top ten hold less than 3.5%. Material: whole blood, obtained at baseline. The receptors shown here come from an adult who was a healthcare worker with PCR-confirmed SARS-CoV-2 infection or an uninfected control (not recorded which).

This clonotype was observed at least ten times. The chain joins TRBV10-1 to TRBJ2-7; tentative D call: TRBD2 (6 bases). V was shortened by 5 bases and J by 8 bases, with 16 bases between the two germline ends. The CDR3 is made up of 13 amino acids. The germline CDR1 and CDR2 sequences are WNHNN and SYGVQD (reference sequence). The CDR3 loop reads CASSRGLTTQQYF. In nucleotides, the CDR3 is TGCGCCAGCAGTCGGGGACTGACAACTCAGCAGTACTTC.

In its sample, this clonotype was seen many times. The chain combines TRBV4-3 with TRBJ2-1; weak D call: TRBD1 (6 bases). CDR1 LGHNA and CDR2 YSLEER come from the germline V gene. V dropped 0 bases and J dropped 7 bases, with 16 bases sitting between them. The CDR3 spans 16 residues. The CDR3 bases are TGCGCCAGCAGCCAAGATCGAACAGGGAACCGAAATGAGCAGTTCTTC. Protein sequence: CASSQDRTGNRNEQFF.

This clonotype was found a few times. The genes are TRBV6-1 and TRBJ2-3; D is possibly TRBD1 or TRBD2 (5 bases each). V lost 6 bases to trimming and J lost 0 bases, with 13 bases between them. Per germline, CDR1 MNHNS and CDR2 SASEGT. This CDR3 is 15 amino acids long. The CDR3 DNA reads as TGTGCCAGCAGCGAGCCGGGACGCAGCACAGATACGCAGTATTTT. Protein product: CASSEPGRSTDTQYF.

Many counts were recorded for this clonotype. The V call is TRBV12-3 or TRBV12-4, the J call TRBJ1-5; D perhaps matches TRBD1 (5 bases). The CDR3 spans 17 residues. V lost 4 bases, J lost 2 bases, and 18 bases lay in between. Here the CDR3 DNA reads TGTGCCAGCAGTTCCCGGGGGTGGGTGAGGGGCAATCAGCCCCAGCATTTT. Translated, it gives CASSSRGWVRGNQPQHF.

The CDR3 is CASRPDRDLEAFF. The CDR3 DNA sequence: TGTGCCAGCAGACCCGACAGGGACCTTGAAGCTTTCTTT. The gene calls are TRBV5-4 and TRBJ1-1; TRBD1 agrees at 7 bases. V gave up 5 bases and J gave up 7 bases; unmatched junction bases: 8. Germline V gives CDR1 SGHNT, CDR2 YYREEE (reference sequence). This CDR3 contains 13 residues.

The table lists this clonotype with many counts. The chain has TRBV18 and TRBJ2-3, with 11 positions matching TRBD2. V shed 1 base, J shed 2 bases, and the junction held 2 bases outside the gene matches. Germline assignment: CDR1 KGHSH and CDR2 LQKENI. This CDR3 contains 16 residues. The DNA for the CDR3 is TGTGCCAGCTCACCACGACTAGCGGGGAACACAGATACGCAGTATTTT. Encoded protein: CASSPRLAGNTDTQYF.

This clonotype was seen only a few times. The rearrangement links TRBV5-4 to TRBJ2-1; D is possibly TRBD2 (5 bases). Germline V gene lookup returns CDR1 SGHNT and CDR2 YYREEE (reference sequence). Trimming stripped 4 bases from V and 7 bases from J, with 15 bases between. This CDR3 contains 14 residues. CDR3: CASSPAGPQNEQFF. In DNA form, the CDR3 reads TGTGCCAGCAGCCCGGCGGGCCCCCAGAATGAGCAGTTCTTC.

This clonotype has a handful of counts. The chain is built from TRBV4-1 and TRBJ2-2; D is undetermined. The V and J ends lost 2 bases and 1 base respectively, with 17 bases between them. The CDR3 has 18 residues. The germline gives CDR1 MGHRA, CDR2 YSYEKL. The CDR3: CASSQMWRRQMNTGELFF. In DNA, the CDR3 is TGCGCCAGCAGCCAAATGTGGAGAAGGCAGATGAACACCGGGGAGCTGTTTTTT.

This clonotype was recorded at least ten times. The gene calls are TRBV7-9 and TRBJ2-7; 8 bases are shared with TRBD1. V was clipped by 7 bases and J by 6 bases; unmatched bases: 11. The CDR3 has 14 amino acids. Germline loops: CDR1 SEHNR, CDR2 FQNEAQ (reference sequence). The chain's CDR3 is CASIHPTGVFEQYF. In nucleotides, the CDR3 is TGTGCCAGCATCCACCCGACAGGGGTTTTCGAGCAGTACTTC.

This clonotype appeared many times. This sequence joins TRBV18 and TRBJ2-7, with D perhaps TRBD1 or TRBD2 (7 bases each). The germline V and J ends were trimmed by 0 bases and 2 bases, with 17 bases remaining between them. Germline CDR1 KGHSH, CDR2 LQKENI. The CDR3 loop spans 17 amino acids. This chain's CDR3 is CASSPPQGTTLTYEQYF. CDR3 DNA sequence: TGTGCCAGCTCACCACCACAGGGGACTACCTTGACCTACGAGCAGTACTTC.